This is a list of T cell receptor beta chains from one sample in a study of blood T cell repertoires in COVID-19. TCRdb keeps only in-frame clones here, not all; method: immunoSEQ multiplex PCR. This table has approximately 260,000 clones, 75% to 90% appearing once. Sequenced sample: PBMCs or T cells enriched from blood (not recorded which). The receptors here all came from a woman aged 40-49 years with acute COVID-19. Both conserved end residues are part of each CDR3. A D gene is named only where the DNA matches it firmly. Size is omitted from some rows. Given values are once, few, many or a class for expanded clones.

J: TRBJ1-1
V: TRBV2
size: few
D: NA
CDR3: CASRSPGAQGTEAFF
DNA: TGTGCCAGCAGAAGCCCAGGTGCCCAGGGAACTGAAGCTTTCTTT

J: TRBJ1-2
V: TRBV16
size: few
D: NA
CDR3: CASSQSPRGDGYTF
DNA: TGTGCCAGCAGCCAATCCCCCAGGGGCGATGGCTACACCTTC

J: TRBJ2-5
V: TRBV5-1
size: few
D: TRBD1
CDR3: CASSWRTGTIPKETQYF
DNA: TGCGCCAGCAGCTGGAGGACAGGGACGATTCCAAAGGAGACCCAGTACTTC

J: TRBJ1-2
V: TRBV4-1
size: NA
D: TRBD1
CDR3: CASTASGQGFGYTF
DNA: TGCGCCAGCACCGCCAGCGGACAGGGTTTTGGCTACACCTTC

J: TRBJ1-2
V: TRBV5-8
size: NA
D: TRBD1
CDR3: CASSMDREFGRYGYTF
DNA: TGTGCCAGCAGTATGGACAGGGAGTTTGGCCGCTATGGCTACACCTTC

J: TRBJ1-4
V: TRBV4-1
size: NA
D: TRBD1
CDR3: CASSRQVRDSAEKLFF
DNA: TGCGCCAGCAGCCGACAAGTCCGGGACAGTGCTGAAAAACTGTTTTTT

J: TRBJ1-5
V: TRBV27
size: NA
D: TRBD1
CDR3: CASSPGTGGIQPQHF
DNA: TGTGCCAGCAGCCCAGGGACAGGGGGCATTCAGCCCCAGCATTTT

J: TRBJ1-2
V: TRBV5-8
size: NA
D: NA
CDR3: CASSPGGVRYGYTF
DNA: TGTGCCAGCAGCCCGGGGGGGGTTCGCTATGGCTACACCTTC

J: TRBJ1-1
V: TRBV29-1
size: NA
D: NA
CDR3: CSVERSRSSEAFF
DNA: TGCAGCGTTGAACGGTCCAGGTCCTCTGAAGCTTTCTTT

J: TRBJ1-1
V: TRBV19
size: NA
D: NA
CDR3: CASSVGQNTEAFF
DNA: TGTGCCAGTAGTGTCGGACAGAACACTGAAGCTTTCTTT

J: TRBJ2-1
V: TRBV7-2
size: NA
D: TRBD2
CDR3: CASSPGQTSGYRNEQFF
DNA: TGTGCCAGCAGCCCGGGACAGACTAGCGGATATAGAAATGAGCAGTTCTTC

J: TRBJ2-1
V: TRBV19
size: NA
D: NA
CDR3: CASSTRGEQFF
DNA: TGTGCCAGTAGTACACGGGGTGAGCAGTTCTTC

J: TRBJ2-7
V: TRBV5-1
size: NA
D: NA
CDR3: CASSLGSSYEQYF
DNA: TGCGCCAGCAGCTTGGGCAGCTCCTACGAGCAGTACTTC

J: TRBJ2-1
V: TRBV3-1/TRBV3-2
size: NA
D: TRBD1
CDR3: CASSYGQGQFF
DNA: TGTGCCAGCAGCTACGGACAGGGACAGTTCTTC

J: TRBJ2-7
V: TRBV10-3
size: NA
D: TRBD2
CDR3: CAISYSGRRGEQYF
DNA: TGTGCCATCAGCTATAGCGGGAGACGGGGGGAGCAGTACTTC

J: TRBJ2-5
V: TRBV10-3
size: NA
D: TRBD1
CDR3: CATRQGVGETQYF
DNA: TGTGCCACCCGACAGGGGGTAGGTGAGACCCAGTACTTC

J: TRBJ2-7
V: TRBV2
size: NA
D: TRBD1
CDR3: CASSGDRPYEQYF
DNA: TGTGCCAGCAGTGGGGACAGACCCTACGAGCAGTACTTC

J: TRBJ1-1
V: TRBV7-8
size: NA
D: NA
CDR3: CASSPQGWVTEAFF
DNA: TGTGCCAGCAGCCCACAGGGATGGGTCACTGAAGCTTTCTTT

J: TRBJ2-1
V: TRBV10-3
size: once
D: TRBD2
CDR3: CATGLADNNEQFF
DNA: TGTGCCACCGGACTAGCGGATAACAATGAGCAGTTCTTC

J: TRBJ2-7
V: TRBV28
size: NA
D: TRBD1
CDR3: CASITGGEYEQYF
DNA: TGTGCCAGCATCACAGGGGGCGAATACGAGCAGTACTTC

J: TRBJ1-3
V: TRBV29-1
size: NA
D: NA
CDR3: CSATGNYGAGNTIYF
DNA: TGCAGCGCCACGGGGAACTATGGTGCTGGAAACACCATATATTTT

J: TRBJ1-2
V: TRBV27
size: NA
D: TRBD1
CDR3: CASSLGGTVYGYTF
DNA: TGTGCCAGCAGTTTGGGTGGGACAGTCTATGGCTACACCTTC

J: TRBJ2-2
V: TRBV7-3
size: NA
D: NA
CDR3: CASSPPGQNTGELFF
DNA: TGTGCCAGCAGCCCGCCGGGACAGAACACCGGGGAGCTGTTTTTT

J: TRBJ2-1
V: TRBV10-2
size: NA
D: NA
CDR3: CASSDPPRSSYNEQFF
DNA: TGCGCCAGCAGTGACCCCCCGAGGAGCTCCTACAATGAGCAGTTCTTC

J: TRBJ2-2
V: TRBV6-5
size: once
D: NA
CDR3: CASSYLTGVGTGELFF
DNA: TGTGCCAGCAGTTACTTAACGGGAGTGGGCACCGGGGAGCTGTTTTTT

J: TRBJ1-5
V: TRBV7-2
size: NA
D: NA
CDR3: CASSRGEVEPQHF
DNA: TGTGCCAGCAGTAGGGGCGAGGTTGAGCCCCAGCATTTT

J: TRBJ2-2
V: TRBV9
size: NA
D: TRBD1
CDR3: CASSVQTGGENTGELFF
DNA: TGTGCCAGCAGCGTGCAAACAGGGGGCGAGAACACCGGGGAGCTGTTTTTT

J: TRBJ2-5
V: TRBV29-1
size: once
D: TRBD2
CDR3: CSAGLAGEEFETQYF
DNA: TGCAGCGCCGGACTAGCGGGAGAGGAATTTGAGACCCAGTACTTC

J: TRBJ1-2
V: TRBV12-5
size: NA
D: NA
CDR3: CASVVVRRGGYTF
DNA: TGTGCTAGTGTAGTGGTACGTCGAGGCGGCTACACCTTC

J: TRBJ1-5
V: TRBV7-9
size: NA
D: NA
CDR3: CASSDSDQGSNQPQHF
DNA: TGTGCCAGCAGCGATTCCGACCAGGGATCCAATCAGCCCCAGCATTTT

J: TRBJ1-4
V: TRBV7-9
size: NA
D: TRBD1
CDR3: CASSTDRGIEGANEKLFF
DNA: TGTGCCAGCAGCACCGACAGGGGTATTGAGGGGGCTAATGAAAAACTGTTTTTT

J: TRBJ1-1
V: TRBV5-5
size: once
D: TRBD1
CDR3: CASSWGGTVNTEAFF
DNA: TGTGCCAGCAGCTGGGGTGGGACAGTGAACACTGAAGCTTTCTTT

J: TRBJ2-1
V: TRBV5-1
size: NA
D: TRBD2
CDR3: CASSSGSGKGYNEQFF
DNA: TGCGCCAGCAGCTCGGGGAGCGGGAAGGGATACAATGAGCAGTTCTTC